This T cell receptor (beta chain) originates from a study of human T cells and chemical hapten exposure. Study-level information: The variation in per-sample TCR yields arose mainly from small differences in pooled library volumes. The study's findings and limits: Relative to control repertoires, expanded TCRs gave rise to significantly more large CDR3 similarity clusters. Patch test score was positively correlated with the counts of PT1 expanded TCRs.

Germline V lookup: CDR1 KGHSH, CDR2 LQKENI. With 3 bases clipped from V and 1 base from J, the junction kept 4 bases outside the gene matches. The CDR3 is 15 residues long. This clonotype was detected a few times. Its antigen is still unknown. Time point indicated: patch test 1, 2 weeks after DPC sensitization. The treatment denotes: therapeutic diphenylcyclopropenone sensitization with weekly scalp DPC. Patients had alopecia, were aged 18 to 70, and were not pregnant. TCRdb re-derived calls from the RACE reads in MiXCR, one entry per CDR3 protein. The sample yields tens of thousands of distinct CDR3 sequences, under 13% seen once.

The sample here was whole blood, taken in connection with sensitization to the hapten diphenylcyclopropenone (DPC). This clonotype was sampled from a woman aged 50 to 60 with alopecia areata. Some clones in this sample may be carry-over from other donors' samples. The chain employs TRBV18 and TRBJ1-1, with TRBD1 matching over 8 bases. CDR3 DNA: TGTGCCAGCTCACCGTGGGGGACAGGGAACACTGAAGCTTTCTTT. It codes for CASSPWGTGNTEAFF.